The entry that follows covers one T cell receptor (beta chain) sequence. Generated by immunoSEQ multiplex PCR, the TCRdb table keeps only in-frame clones and is missing some. The table has 100,000 to 150,000 clones, approximately 80% seen once. The sample originates from a study of blood T cell repertoires in COVID-19. Overall study: The samples span acute and convalescent COVID-19 from the United States, Italy and Spain. In each case, the material was cDNA or gDNA derived from T cells, B-cell-depleted T cells, or PBMCs.

The CDR3 totals 15 residues. Germline loops: CDR1 SSHAT, CDR2 FNYEAQ (reference sequence). Trimming took 2 bases from V and 5 from J; bases not matched to a gene: 4. The genes are TRBV7-7 and TRBJ2-1, with TRBD2 matching over 9 bases. The sequence came from a human donor in a cohort sampled during active COVID-19. Sequenced input: peripheral blood. CDR3 in amino acids: CASSLIAGEDNEQFF. CDR3 bases: TGTGCCAGCAGCTTAATAGCGGGAGAAGACAATGAGCAGTTCTTC.